The rows below give T cell receptor beta chains drawn from one sample of a study of neurological immune-mediated disorders. Each CDR3 protein is one row after TCRdb ran MiXCR on the 5' RACE reads. Seen here are about 74,000 distinct CDR3 sequences, around 5% observed once, and the top ten hold around 7%. Input material: PBMCs. The origin of the receptors is a young man with multiple sclerosis. The CDR3 runs from the conserved cysteine through the conserved F or W. A D gene is named only where the DNA matches it firmly. Clone sizes are given selectively: once, few, many, or a class where the clone is expanded.

D gene | J gene | clone size | V gene | CDR3 protein | CDR3 DNA
TRBD1 | TRBJ2-7 | many | TRBV5-5 | CASSSNRGVFYEQYF | TGTGCCAGCAGCTCCAACAGGGGTGTGTTTTACGAGCAGTACTTC
TRBD1 | TRBJ1-3 | many | TRBV7-9 | CASSLWDRVLSGNTIYF | TGTGCCAGCAGCTTATGGGACAGGGTACTCTCTGGAAACACCATATATTTT
TRBD2 | TRBJ2-5 | . | TRBV2 | CARERDYSSRETQYF | TGTGCCAGGGAAAGGGACTACTCGTCAAGAGAGACCCAGTACTTC
. | TRBJ1-2 | many | TRBV6-1 | CASSDVQVNGYTF | TGTGCCAGCAGTGATGTTCAAGTCAATGGCTACACCTTC
. | TRBJ2-4 | many | TRBV20-1 | CSAAGYTKNIQYF | TGCAGTGCAGCAGGGTATACCAAAAACATTCAGTACTTC
. | TRBJ2-3 | many | TRBV7-2 | CASSLDRVGTDTQYF | TGTGCCAGCAGCTTAGATAGGGTCGGCACAGATACGCAGTATTTT
. | TRBJ2-1 | many | TRBV11-2 | CASSLTFRGNEQFF | TGTGCCAGCAGCTTAACGTTTAGAGGGAATGAGCAGTTCTTC
. | TRBJ1-5 | . | TRBV20-1 | CSASGPQEPQNF | TGCAGTGCTTCGGGACCTCAAGAGCCCCAGAATTTT
. | TRBJ2-7 | many | TRBV25-1 | CASSESGPTYEQYF | TGTGCCAGCAGTGAATCGGGTCCTACCTACGAGCAGTACTTC
. | TRBJ2-6 | many | TRBV7-9 | CAITTTAYSGANVLTF | TGTGCCATTACCACGACAGCCTACTCTGGGGCCAACGTCCTGACTTTC
TRBD2 | TRBJ2-7 | many | TRBV20-1 | CSARGVAGLIYEQYF | TGCAGTGCTAGAGGAGTAGCGGGGTTAATTTACGAGCAGTACTTC
TRBD2 | TRBJ2-2 | many | TRBV5-6 | CASSLEGREKAGELFF | TGTGCCAGCAGCTTGGAAGGGCGGGAGAAGGCCGGGGAGCTGTTTTTT
TRBD1 | TRBJ1-1 | many | TRBV7-6 | CASSLAAGGTEAFF | TGTGCCAGCAGCTTAGCCGCAGGGGGCACTGAAGCTTTCTTT
. | TRBJ2-1 | many | TRBV24-1 | CATSEGRAWGEQFF | TGTGCCACCAGTGAGGGACGGGCGTGGGGTGAGCAGTTCTTC
. | TRBJ2-2 | medium-sized | TRBV20-1 | CSARSWGGELFF | TGCAGTGCTAGGAGCTGGGGTGGGGAGCTGTTTTTT
TRBD1 | TRBJ1-6 | many | TRBV3-1 | CASSQGQGFNSPLHF | TGTGCCAGCAGCCAGGGACAGGGGTTTAATTCACCCCTCCACTTT
TRBD1 | TRBJ2-6 | many | TRBV15 | CATSRVPGQVLSGANVLTF | TGTGCCACCAGCAGAGTCCCGGGACAGGTCCTCTCTGGGGCCAACGTCCTGACTTTC
. | TRBJ2-2 | many | TRBV6-6 | CASSYSGQTTGELFF | TGTGCCAGCAGTTACTCGGGACAAACCACCGGGGAGCTGTTTTTT
. | TRBJ2-6 | many | TRBV5-6 | CASSLGSSGANVLTF | TGTGCCAGCAGCTTGGGCAGCTCTGGGGCCAACGTCCTGACTTTC
TRBD1 | TRBJ1-5 | many | TRBV27 | CASERTGWDNQPQHF | TGTGCCAGCGAAAGGACAGGGTGGGACAATCAGCCCCAGCATTTT
. | TRBJ2-7 | many | TRBV20-1 | CSVEGRTYEQYF | TGCAGTGTAGAGGGGCGGACCTACGAGCAGTACTTC
. | TRBJ2-5 | many | TRBV24-1 | CATSDFRGSETQYF | TGTGCCACCAGTGATTTTAGGGGGAGTGAGACCCAGTACTTC
TRBD1 | TRBJ1-1 | many | TRBV12-3/TRBV12-4 | CASTLDAGQGDTEAFF | TGTGCCAGCACCCTTGATGCGGGACAGGGGGACACTGAAGCTTTCTTT
. | TRBJ2-2 | many | TRBV20-1 | CSASKRTGELFF | TGCAGTGCTAGTAAGAGAACCGGGGAGCTGTTTTTT
TRBD2 | TRBJ2-7 | many | TRBV29-1 | CSGILMVAGNYEQYF | TGCAGCGGGATCCTCATGGTAGCGGGGAACTACGAGCAGTACTTC
TRBD1 | TRBJ2-7 | many | TRBV5-4 | CASSFQGVDEQYF | TGTGCCAGCAGCTTCCAGGGGGTTGACGAGCAGTACTTC
. | TRBJ2-7 | few | TRBV30 | CAWRTGKSYEQYF | TGTGCCTGGAGGACGGGAAAGTCCTACGAGCAGTACTTC
TRBD2 | TRBJ2-4 | many | TRBV20-1 | CSAQAPTSGNKNIQYF | TGCAGTGCGCAGGCGCCGACTAGCGGAAACAAAAACATTCAGTACTTC
TRBD1 | TRBJ1-5 | many | TRBV6-4 | CASSDSGGQGADQPQHF | TGTGCCAGCAGTGACTCAGGGGGACAGGGGGCAGATCAGCCCCAGCATTTT